The 4 T cell receptor beta chains given below trace back to one sample, sequenced in a study of blood T cell repertoires in COVID-19. Sequencing was performed with immunoSEQ multiplex PCR; in TCRdb, only in-frame clones are kept and a portion is missing. Found here are about 150,000 clones, around 89% of them singletons; the top ten hold around 15%. The sequenced sample was peripheral blood. These TCRs come from a man younger than 35 with COVID-19, enrolled during active disease.

This chain joins TRBV6-5 and TRBJ2-7; D uncertain. CDR3 length: 11 residues. The germline V gene has CDR1 MNHEY and CDR2 SVGAGI. V dropped 3 bases and J dropped 6 bases, with 6 bases sitting between them. CDR3 nucleotide sequence: TGTGCCAGCAGTTATTCGAGCGAGCAGTACTTC. Protein sequence: CASSYSSEQYF.

This rearrangement joins TRBV28 to TRBJ2-7; TRBD2 aligns across 8 bases. J was trimmed by 2 bases and V by 6 bases; bases with no gene match: 6. Germline lookup yields CDR1 MDHEN and CDR2 SYDVKM. There are 14 residues in the CDR3. As DNA, the CDR3 is TGTGCCAGCAGAGAGACTAGCGCAGCCTACGAGCAGTACTTC. Translated, it gives CASRETSAAYEQYF. The full variable domain, its missing parts supplied by reference TRBV28 and TRBJ2-7, is DVKVTQSSRYLVKRTGEKVFLECVQDMDHENMFWYRQDPGLGLRLIYFSYDVKMKEKGDIPEGYSVSREKKERFSLILESASTNQTSMYLCASRETSAAYEQYFGPGTRLTVT.

This chain connects TRBV11-3 to TRBJ2-1; 8 bases map to TRBD1. Germline CDR1 and CDR2: SGHNT and YENEEA. Germline trimming cut 5 bases from V and 3 bases from J; bases unmatched to any gene: 3. The CDR3 loop spans 14 amino acids. The CDR3 here is CASSAGTGYNEQFF. For the CDR3, the DNA is TGTGCCAGCAGCGCCGGGACAGGCTACAATGAGCAGTTCTTC.

This clone was found a few times. The chain uses TRBV7-9 and TRBJ2-1; D call uncertain. There are 14 residues in the CDR3. Per germline, CDR1 SEHNR and CDR2 FQNEAQ (reference sequence). V gave up 6 bases and J gave up 3 bases, with 12 bases separating them. Here the CDR3 DNA reads TGTGCCAGCAGTGAGACACCCCTCTACAATGAGCAGTTCTTC. Protein product: CASSETPLYNEQFF.